The present TCR beta chain was sequenced within a study of blood T cell repertoires in COVID-19. The V gene's germline CDR1 is MNHEY and CDR2 SVGAGI. The CDR3 consists of 12 residues. V lost 6 bases, J lost 3 bases, and 8 bases lay in between. Per the study methods: Reference gene primer amplification gave estimated nucleated cell counts. Clones were sequenced by immunoSEQ multiplex PCR, and TCRdb holds only the in-frame ones, with some missing. The V and J calls and the clone size are those of that table, but D and trimming were determined from the DNA. The sample lists some 350,000 clones; 75% to 90% were seen once. Concerning this clone itself: Other DNA variants within this sample encode the same CDR3.

Recruits, aged roughly 18 to 95 years, lived in 20 to 30 US areas. Participants' reported clinical history set cohort assignment. Recovery meant two consecutive negative NP/OP PCR tests, professional clearance, or resolved symptoms. The sequence was collected from a man aged 18-30 years who had recovered from COVID-19. The chain is built from TRBV6-5 and TRBJ1-1, with TRBD1 as a possible D gene (5 bases). Sequenced material: PBMCs or T cells enriched from blood (not recorded which). The CDR3, as DNA: TGTGCCAGCAGCAAGGGGTACACTGAAGCTTTCTTT. Protein sequence: CASSKGYTEAFF.